The rows below give T cell receptor beta chains drawn from one sample of a study of blood T cell repertoires in COVID-19. Profiled with immunoSEQ multiplex PCR; TCRdb holds only in-frame clones, not every one. Found here are 90,000 to 150,000 clones, over 60% of them singletons; the top ten hold around 4.1%. The source material was peripheral blood. The source of these receptors is a woman of 80 years or more with acute or convalescent COVID-19. Both conserved end residues are part of each CDR3. D genes are given only for firm matches. Clone size, where shown, is once, few, many, or a class for clones that have expanded.

TRBV5-1	-	TRBJ2-1	few	CASSLWEYNEQFF	TGCGCCAGCAGCTTGTGGGAGTACAATGAGCAGTTCTTC
TRBV25-1	TRBD2	TRBJ2-3	-	CASSALAATTTDTQYF	TGTGCCAGCAGTGCCCTAGCGGCTACAACCACAGATACGCAGTATTTT
TRBV6-5	TRBD1	TRBJ1-3	-	CASSYSGQGGNTIYF	TGTGCCAGCAGTTACTCGGGACAGGGGGGAAACACCATATATTTT
TRBV2	-	TRBJ2-5	-	CASSDPLRQGKKGETQYF	TGTGCCAGCAGCGACCCCCTACGGCAGGGGAAAAAGGGGGAGACCCAGTACTTC
TRBV24-1	-	TRBJ1-4	-	CATSDLSGEKLFF	TGTGCCACCAGTGATTTGTCGGGGGAAAAACTGTTTTTT
TRBV9	-	TRBJ2-1	-	CASSVGTVSYNEQFF	TGTGCCAGCAGCGTAGGAACGGTCTCCTACAATGAGCAGTTCTTC
TRBV28	-	TRBJ1-3	-	CASSQVPAISGNTIYF	TGTGCCAGCAGCCAAGTACCCGCTATCTCTGGAAACACCATATATTTT
TRBV3-1/TRBV3-2	-	TRBJ2-5	-	CASSPLRGDQETQYF	TGTGCCAGCAGCCCTCTCAGGGGGGACCAAGAGACCCAGTACTTC
TRBV19	-	TRBJ2-1	-	CASSRGGTDYNEQFF	TGTGCCAGTAGTAGGGGCGGGACAGATTACAATGAGCAGTTCTTC
TRBV30	-	TRBJ1-4	-	CAWSRAGKLFF	TGTGCCTGGAGCCGAGCGGGGAAACTGTTTTTT
TRBV6-5	-	TRBJ1-3	-	CASSLASAGNTIYF	TGTGCCAGCAGTTTGGCCAGCGCTGGAAACACCATATATTTT
TRBV15	TRBD1	TRBJ1-6	few	CATGQAYNSPLHF	TGTGCCACAGGACAGGCGTATAATTCACCCCTCCACTTT
TRBV28	TRBD2	TRBJ2-5	-	CASSYLAGGGETQYF	TGTGCCAGCAGTTACCTAGCGGGAGGAGGAGAGACCCAGTACTTC
TRBV19	TRBD1	TRBJ1-5	-	CASTPTGDHSNQPQHF	TGTGCCAGTACTCCGACAGGGGACCATAGCAATCAGCCCCAGCATTTT
TRBV6-1	-	TRBJ1-5	-	CASSESLDSYSNQPQHF	TGTGCCAGCAGTGAAAGCCTGGACAGCTATAGCAATCAGCCCCAGCATTTT
TRBV3-1/TRBV3-2	-	TRBJ1-1	-	CASSQGYLRAFF	TGTGCCAGCAGCCAAGGGTACCTGCGCGCTTTCTTT
TRBV5-1	TRBD1	TRBJ1-1	-	CASSLEAGGVRTEAFF	TGCGCCAGCAGCTTGGAGGCAGGGGGCGTGAGGACTGAAGCTTTCTTT
TRBV4-2	-	TRBJ1-2	-	CASSQDPAARSPYGYTF	TGTGCCAGCAGCCAAGATCCGGCAGCCCGGAGCCCTTATGGCTACACCTTC
TRBV5-5	TRBD2	TRBJ2-7	-	CASSTLAGSSYEQYF	TGTGCCAGCAGCACTCTAGCGGGGAGCTCCTACGAGCAGTACTTC
TRBV15	-	TRBJ1-5	few	CATSRERFSRNQPQHF	TGTGCCACCAGCAGAGAGAGATTTTCTCGGAATCAGCCCCAGCATTTT
TRBV24-1	-	TRBJ2-1	-	CATSDPTGQPNYNEQFF	TGTGCCACCAGTGATCCAACAGGGCAACCCAACTACAATGAGCAGTTCTTC
TRBV7-2	-	TRBJ2-1	once	CASSLFVEEQFF	TGTGCCAGCAGCTTATTTGTTGAGGAGCAGTTCTTC
TRBV3-1/TRBV3-2	-	TRBJ1-1	-	CASSPYREGSTEAFF	TGTGCCAGCAGCCCTTACAGGGAAGGAAGCACTGAAGCTTTCTTT
TRBV18	TRBD1	TRBJ2-1	-	CASSPRSPGGRSDEQFF	TGTGCCAGCTCACCACGCTCCCCAGGGGGTCGATCGGATGAGCAGTTCTTC
TRBV15	TRBD2	TRBJ2-5	once	CATSRGRRLAELGETQYF	TGTGCCACCAGCAGAGGGAGGAGACTAGCGGAACTCGGGGAGACCCAGTACTTC
TRBV5-5	TRBD2	TRBJ2-5	-	CASSLSLADETQYF	TGTGCCAGCAGCTTGTCGCTAGCGGATGAGACCCAGTACTTC
TRBV29-1	TRBD1	TRBJ2-5	-	CSARDRGETQYF	TGCAGCGCCCGGGACAGGGGAGAGACCCAGTACTTC
TRBV5-6	-	TRBJ1-1	once	CASSLVSVDTEAFF	TGTGCCAGCAGCTTGGTCTCGGTAGACACTGAAGCTTTCTTT
TRBV5-1	-	TRBJ2-2	once	CASSLGQRSTGELFF	TGCGCCAGCAGCTTGGGACAGCGTTCTACCGGGGAGCTGTTTTTT
TRBV11-3	TRBD1	TRBJ2-7	-	CASSKTGTGGYEQYF	TGTGCCAGCAGCAAGACCGGGACAGGGGGCTACGAGCAGTACTTC
TRBV7-2	-	TRBJ2-3	-	CASSLSWGGTDTQYF	TGTGCCAGCAGCTTATCCTGGGGGGGCACAGATACGCAGTATTTT
TRBV7-8	TRBD1	TRBJ2-7	-	CASSLATRGSYEQYF	TGTGCCAGCAGCTTAGCGACCAGGGGGTCCTACGAGCAGTACTTC
TRBV7-8	-	TRBJ1-2	-	CASSLGAVNYGYTF	TGTGCCAGCAGCTTGGGGGCGGTTAACTATGGCTACACCTTC
TRBV5-4	TRBD1	TRBJ1-6	-	CASSLGGTGIYNSPLHF	TGTGCCAGCAGCTTGGGAGGGACAGGCATATATAATTCACCCCTCCACTTT
TRBV7-3	TRBD1	TRBJ2-1	-	CASSLASTGKANEQFF	TGTGCCAGCAGCTTAGCCTCGACAGGGAAGGCCAATGAGCAGTTCTTC
TRBV19	TRBD1	TRBJ1-2	-	CASSNRGSDYGYTF	TGTGCCAGTAGTAACAGGGGCTCGGACTATGGCTACACCTTC
TRBV19	TRBD1	TRBJ2-2	few	CASTHGQGRSGELFF	TGTGCCAGTACCCACGGACAGGGTAGATCCGGGGAGCTGTTTTTT
TRBV10-3	TRBD2	TRBJ2-7	-	CAIRAGGPDEQYF	TGTGCCATCAGAGCGGGAGGGCCTGACGAGCAGTACTTC
TRBV5-5	-	TRBJ2-5	-	CASSLDPTGIQETQYF	TGTGCCAGCAGCTTGGACCCTACAGGAATACAAGAGACCCAGTACTTC
TRBV3-1/TRBV3-2	-	TRBJ1-2	-	CASSQDRVANYGYTF	TGTGCCAGCAGCCAAGACAGGGTTGCTAACTATGGCTACACCTTC
TRBV6-2/TRBV6-3	TRBD1	TRBJ1-1	-	CASSFNARQGGKGINTEAFF	TGTGCCAGCAGCTTTAACGCCCGACAGGGGGGAAAGGGGATAAACACTGAAGCTTTCTTT
TRBV27	TRBD1	TRBJ2-2	-	CASRRQGASGELFF	TGTGCCAGCAGGAGACAGGGGGCGTCCGGGGAGCTGTTTTTT
TRBV18	TRBD1	TRBJ1-4	-	CASSLRDSTTNEKLFF	TGTGCCAGCTCACTAAGGGACAGCACAACTAATGAAAAACTGTTTTTT